This is a list of T cell receptor beta chains from one sample in a study of T cell changes during pregnancy in multiple sclerosis. Clones were read by immunoSEQ multiplex PCR, and TCRdb kept only the in-frame ones, dropping some. The sample shows under 130,000 clones, approximately 89% of them seen only once. The sequencing used peripheral blood, collected after pregnancy. These receptors all come from a female donor with multiple sclerosis, enrolled in a pregnancy study. CDR3s include the opening cysteine and the closing phenylalanine or tryptophan. A D gene is named only where the DNA matches it firmly. The listing skips clone size in some rows; elsewhere it reads once, few, many or a size class.

V gene,clone size,D gene,J gene,CDR3 DNA,CDR3 protein
TRBV6-5,NA,NA,TRBJ1-3,TGTGCCAGCAGGCCAGGGGCTCCTGGAAACACCATATATTTT,CASRPGAPGNTIYF
TRBV5-1,NA,TRBD2,TRBJ2-3,TGCGCCAGCAGCTTGCCTAGCGGGGGGACACTTGGAGATACGCAGTATTTT,CASSLPSGGTLGDTQYF
TRBV19,NA,NA,TRBJ2-7,TGTGCCAGTAGTATTGCGGTTAAGGACTACGAGCAGTACTTC,CASSIAVKDYEQYF
TRBV7-7,NA,TRBD1,TRBJ2-1,TGTGCTAGCAGCCAGGGACAGGGTTCAGGTGAGCAGTTCTTC,CASSQGQGSGEQFF
TRBV9,NA,TRBD1,TRBJ2-7,TGTGCCAGCAGCGCCCCGACAGGGGAATACGAGCAGTACTTC,CASSAPTGEYEQYF
TRBV6-5,NA,NA,TRBJ2-2,TGTGCCAGCAGATCCCAGGGTGGAACCGGGGAGCTGTTTTTT,CASRSQGGTGELFF
TRBV7-8,NA,TRBD1,TRBJ1-1,TGTGCCAGCAGCTTACCGCTACAGGGGCCTGAAGCTTTCTTT,CASSLPLQGPEAFF
TRBV5-4,NA,TRBD1,TRBJ2-7,TGTGCCAGCAGCTACCGGGACAGGGGAACCTACGAGCAGTACTTC,CASSYRDRGTYEQYF
TRBV4-1,NA,TRBD1,TRBJ1-1,TGCGCCAGCAGCCAGCCTAACAGGGGCCCGAACACTGAAGCTTTCTTT,CASSQPNRGPNTEAFF
TRBV5-4,NA,TRBD1,TRBJ2-6,TGTGCCAGCAGCTTCCTCGCACAGGGGGCGGCGGGGGCCAACGTCCTGACTTTC,CASSFLAQGAAGANVLTF
TRBV28,NA,NA,TRBJ2-3,TGTGCCACCGGCGGCGTCAGCACAGATACGCAGTATTTT,CATGGVSTDTQYF
TRBV5-4,NA,TRBD2,TRBJ2-3,TGTGCCAGCAGCCTTAGCGGGGGGGCACCCGATACGCAGTATTTT,CASSLSGGAPDTQYF
TRBV5-4,once,NA,TRBJ1-2,TGTGCCAGCAGCTTGTGGGGGAGGGGAAGCTATGGCTACACCTTC,CASSLWGRGSYGYTF
TRBV7-9,NA,NA,TRBJ2-7,TGTGCCAGCAGCTTTCAGGGTAACGAGCAGTACTTC,CASSFQGNEQYF
TRBV9,once,NA,TRBJ1-5,TGTGCCAGCAGCGACCCCGGGGGGAGCAGGGTCGGCAATCAGCCCCAGCATTTT,CASSDPGGSRVGNQPQHF
TRBV21-1,NA,NA,TRBJ1-2,TGTGCCAGCAGCAACCAGCGGTCGGTATATGGCTACACCTTC,CASSNQRSVYGYTF
TRBV4-1,NA,TRBD1,TRBJ1-2,TGCGCCAGCAGCCCTGGTGACAGGGATAACTATGGCTACACCTTC,CASSPGDRDNYGYTF
TRBV10-3,NA,TRBD1,TRBJ2-5,TGTGCCTCTACAGGGGGCTGGGGGGAGACCCAGTACTTC,CASTGGWGETQYF
TRBV18,once,TRBD2,TRBJ2-3,TGTGCCAGCTCACACCCCCCCCAGGGGTCGGGGGGGGTCACAGATACGCAGTATTTT,CASSHPPQGSGGVTDTQYF
TRBV7-2,NA,TRBD2,TRBJ2-5,TGTGCCAGCAGCTTAGGCGGCAAGACTAGCGGGGGCACCCAGTACTTC,CASSLGGKTSGGTQYF
TRBV4-2,NA,NA,TRBJ1-5,TGTGCCAGCAGCCAAGATGTGGGCTTGGGGGGAGGGCCCCAGCATTTT,CASSQDVGLGGGPQHF
TRBV5-6,once,NA,TRBJ2-1,TGTGCCAGCAGCTTGGGGAGTGGAGTGGCTGGCTCATTCTTC,CASSLGSGVAGSFF
TRBV6-1,NA,NA,TRBJ2-7,TGTGCCAGCAGTGAACAGGACAGCTCCTACGAGCAGTACTTC,CASSEQDSSYEQYF
TRBV20-1,NA,NA,TRBJ2-5,TGCAGTGCTAGGATCGGAGAGCCCCAGTACTTC,CSARIGEPQYF
TRBV15,NA,NA,TRBJ2-5,TGTGCCACCAGCAGAGTGCAGGGAGGGGGGGAGACCCAGTACTTC,CATSRVQGGGETQYF
TRBV19,NA,TRBD1,TRBJ1-5,TGTGCCAGTAGTATCGACAGGGCGGGTGCTCAGCCCCAGCATTTT,CASSIDRAGAQPQHF
TRBV9,NA,TRBD2,TRBJ2-1,TGTGCCAGCAGCGTGCGGGGGGGTGGGAATGAGCAGTTCTTC,CASSVRGGGNEQFF
TRBV10-3,NA,TRBD1,TRBJ1-5,TGTGCCAGCGGACAGGGGGATCAGCCCCAGCATTTT,CASGQGDQPQHF
TRBV11-1,NA,NA,TRBJ2-7,TGTGCCAGCAGCTTTTCCGGAGAAAGGGGCTACGAGCAGTACTTC,CASSFSGERGYEQYF
TRBV13,NA,NA,TRBJ1-5,TGTGCCAGCAGCTTAGGGACAGAGAATCAGCCCCAGCATTTT,CASSLGTENQPQHF
TRBV4-1,NA,NA,TRBJ1-1,TGCGCCAGCAGACCACCGGGTTCTGGGAGGACTGAAGCTTTCTTT,CASRPPGSGRTEAFF
TRBV7-3,NA,TRBD2,TRBJ2-3,TGTGCCAGCAGCTCGGGACTAGCGGGGAGCACAGATACGCAGTATTTT,CASSSGLAGSTDTQYF